The 10 T cell receptor beta chains listed next were all sequenced from one sample in a study of blood T cell repertoires in COVID-19. Profiling relied on immunoSEQ multiplex PCR, and the TCRdb table lists in-frame clones only, not all of them. Among roughly 99,000 clones listed, roughly 83% were seen once. The source material was peripheral blood. These receptor sequences come from a human donor in a cohort sampled during active COVID-19.

This chain uses TRBV4-3 with TRBJ1-5, with TRBD1 identical over 8 bases. CDR1 is LGHNA and CDR2 is YSLEER in the germline V gene. Trimming removed 1 base from V and 3 bases from J; junction bases left unmatched: 2. This CDR3 contains 15 residues. The chain's CDR3 is CASSQGTGNNQPQHF. CDR3 nucleotide sequence: TGCGCCAGCAGCCAAGGGACAGGGAACAATCAGCCCCAGCATTTT.

V and J are TRBV7-9 and TRBJ1-5; D is undetermined. CDR3 length: 12 residues. Germline lookup yields CDR1 SEHNR and CDR2 FQNEAQ (reference sequence). Trimming cost V 1 base and J 5 bases, with 3 bases left between them. DNA of the CDR3: TGTGCCAGCAGCTTAGTCGATCAGCCCCAGCATTTT. It translates to CASSLVDQPQHF.

This clone was counted a single time. J is TRBJ1-1 and V is TRBV18; D is unclear. Germline V gene data show CDR1 as KGHSH and CDR2 as LQKENI. The ends were cut back, 2 bases at V and 6 bases at J, with 13 bases in the middle. This CDR3 is 14 amino acids long. CDR3 DNA: TGTGCCAGCTCACCAGCACTACCGGGGTCTGAAGCTTTCTTT. Its translation is CASSPALPGSEAFF.

This clone appeared once. The chain uses TRBV28 and TRBJ1-1; the match to TRBD1 covers 11 bases. Per the germline V gene, CDR1 is MDHEN and CDR2 is SYDVKM. Trimming cost V 6 bases and J 4 bases; bases outside gene matches: 10. The CDR3 contains 16 residues. This chain's CDR3 is CASRLPGQGVFTEAFF. CDR3 sequence (DNA): TGTGCCAGCAGGCTACCGGGACAGGGGGTCTTCACTGAAGCTTTCTTT.

CDR3 DNA: TGTGCCATCAGTTCAGGGGTCAATGAGCAGTTCTTC. Translation: CAISSGVNEQFF. The J gene is TRBJ2-1, the V gene TRBV10-3, with D perhaps TRBD1 (6 bases). V was trimmed by 5 bases and J by 6 bases, leaving 8 bases between them. The CDR3 contains 12 residues. In germline, CDR1 is ENHRY, CDR2 SYGVKD.

This clone appeared a few times. The V call is TRBV28, the J call TRBJ2-5, with D perhaps matching TRBD2 (6 bases). Deletions cut 2 bases from V and 2 bases from J, with 33 bases between. The germline V gene encodes CDR1 MDHEN and CDR2 SYDVKM. This CDR3 contains 22 residues. CDR3 DNA: TGTGCCAGCAGTTTAAGGTTCGGGTTGCTAGCGCTCGCGGGGTCGGGGCAAGAGACCCAGTACTTC. This encodes CASSLRFGLLALAGSGQETQYF.

As concerns this clone: Other nucleotide sequences from this sample produce the same CDR3. V gene TRBV7-3 combines with J gene TRBJ1-1; D remains unclear. The CDR3 totals 13 residues. Germline CDR1 SGHTA, CDR2 FQGTGA. V was cut by 2 bases and J by 3 bases, with 7 bases left in between. The CDR3 is CASSLGGDTEAFF. Here the CDR3 DNA reads TGTGCCAGCAGCTTAGGAGGAGACACTGAAGCTTTCTTT.

The chain employs TRBV7-3 and TRBJ2-1, with 8 bases lining up with TRBD2. The CDR3 runs 20 residues. Germline loops: CDR1 SGHTA, CDR2 FQGTGA. Unmatched junction bases numbered 17, after V lost 4 bases and J lost 0 bases. The CDR3 DNA reads TGTGCCAGCAGCTCGCCGGGACTAGGTGGACATAAAAGCTCCTACAATGAGCAGTTCTTC. Its protein product is CASSSPGLGGHKSSYNEQFF.

The gene calls are TRBV10-3 and TRBJ2-1; D is possibly TRBD1 (5 bases). Germline-derived CDR1 and CDR2 are ENHRY and SYGVKD. This CDR3 spans 15 amino acids. Trimming left V 4 bases short and J 0 bases short, with 10 bases between. The CDR3 loop is CAISATVSSYNEQFF. CDR3 DNA sequence: TGTGCCATCAGTGCGACAGTCAGCTCCTACAATGAGCAGTTCTTC.

V and J are TRBV18 and TRBJ2-5, with D possibly being TRBD1 (6 bases). Per the germline V gene, CDR1 is KGHSH and CDR2 is LQKENI. V was clipped by 5 bases and J by 6 bases, with 16 bases between them. This CDR3 spans 14 amino acids. For the CDR3, the DNA is TGTGCCAGCTCATTACAGGGCGTTGGAAAGACCCAGTACTTC. Its protein is CASSLQGVGKTQYF.